This entry describes one TCR beta chain. Germline V gene data show CDR1 as SNHLY and CDR2 as FYNNEI. Trimming removed 8 bases at V and 6 bases at J, with 10 bases between. The CDR3 has 11 residues. Assay used: immunoSEQ multiplex PCR; TCRdb lists only in-frame clones, some missing. The sample lists 20,000 to 25,000 clones, roughly 76% occurring once. Nucleic acids came from premalignant or tumor cells enriched by macro-dissection. The data were obtained in a study of immune evolution from preneoplasia to lung adenocarcinoma. The receptor's source is a person aged 55 to 70 with lung adenocarcinoma. The chain is built from TRBV2 and TRBJ1-2; D remains unclear. Input material: FFPE invasive lung adenocarcinoma tissue. Here the CDR3 reads CASGLENGYTF. The CDR3 DNA follows: TGTGCCAGCGGCCTCGAAAATGGCTACACCTTC. Full variable domain (missing parts from reference TRBV2 and TRBJ1-2): EPEVTQTPSHQVTQMGQEVILRCVPISNHLYFYWYRQILGQKVEFLVSFYNNEISEKSEIFDDQFSVERPDGSNFTLKIRSTKLEDSAMYFCASGLENGYTFGSGTRLTVV.